The 8 T cell receptor beta chains reported below all come from one sample, sequenced in a study of shared clonotypes between healthy human individuals. Clones were read by immunoSEQ multiplex PCR, and TCRdb kept only the in-frame ones, dropping some. The data hold roughly 1,100,000 clones, with roughly 80% observed a single time. Input material: memory CD4+ T cells sorted from blood. The subset was: CD45RA-negative fraction. The receptors were gathered from a man younger than 35 in good health.

The chain recombines TRBV10-3 with TRBJ1-1; D is unresolved. Germline V gene sequence: CDR1 ENHRY, CDR2 SYGVKD. This CDR3 region has 11 residues. Trimming took 8 bases from V and 8 from J, leaving 12 bases between them. The chain's CDR3 is CAIGPGGEAFF. The CDR3 region has the DNA TGTGCCATCGGGCCCGGAGGCGAAGCTTTCTTT.

V is TRBV5-1 and J is TRBJ2-2, with 8 bases that match TRBD2. Germline V gene data show CDR1 as SGHRS and CDR2 as YFSETQ. V gave up 1 base and J gave up 7 bases; unmatched junction bases: 3. CDR3 length equals 14 residues. CDR3 sequence reads: CASSLQREGGELFF. The DNA of the CDR3 is TGCGCCAGCAGCTTGCAACGGGAGGGCGGGGAGCTGTTTTTT.

The rearrangement uses TRBV6-1 and TRBJ1-2; weak D call: TRBD1 (5 bases). The V gene's germline CDR1 is MNHNS and CDR2 SASEGT. V was trimmed by 0 bases and J by 8 bases, leaving 16 bases between them. The CDR3 spans 15 residues. The CDR3 is CASSEAGQAWGGYTF. DNA of the CDR3: TGTGCCAGCAGTGAAGCGGGGCAGGCCTGGGGAGGCTACACCTTC.

The chain combines TRBV30 with TRBJ1-1, with a weak D call TRBD1 (6 bases). V lost 4 bases and J lost 2, with 14 bases in between. The germline gives CDR1 GTSNPN, CDR2 SVGIG (reference sequence). CDR3 size: 14 residues. The CDR3 loop reads CAWIGGRANTEAFF. CDR3 DNA: TGTGCCTGGATAGGGGGGAGGGCTAACACTGAAGCTTTCTTT.

In its sample, this clone was seen a few times. The V and J genes are TRBV7-9 and TRBJ2-7; D tentatively reads TRBD1 or TRBD2 (5 bases each). The CDR3 is 15 amino acids. V dropped 0 bases and J dropped 3 bases, with 12 bases sitting between them. Per germline, CDR1 SEHNR and CDR2 FQNEAQ (reference sequence). CDR3 nucleotide sequence: TGTGCCAGCAGCTTAGCCGGGGCCCCCCTCTACGAGCAGTACTTC. Translated: CASSLAGAPLYEQYF.

The V gene is TRBV4-1, the J gene TRBJ1-6, with 10 nucleotides matching TRBD1. Unmatched junction bases numbered 1, after V lost 1 base and J lost 7 bases. The CDR3 covers 15 residues. Germline V gene lookup returns CDR1 MGHRA and CDR2 YSYEKL. CDR3 amino acids: CASSQVDRGNSPLHF. The CDR3 DNA is TGCGCCAGCAGCCAAGTGGACAGGGGGAATTCACCCCTCCACTTT.

The J gene is TRBJ2-7, the V gene TRBV5-4, with TRBD1 identical over 8 bases. Per the germline V gene, CDR1 is SGHNT and CDR2 is YYREEE (reference sequence). Trimming removed 0 bases from V and 4 bases from J; junction bases left unmatched: 6. There are 15 residues in the CDR3. The CDR3 DNA sequence: TGTGCCAGCAGCTTGGGAGCAGGGGGCGCATACGAGCAGTACTTC. Translating gives CASSLGAGGAYEQYF.

Comments on this clone: This CDR3 is also generated by other DNA sequences in the sample. This chain links TRBV15 with TRBJ1-4; D gene unclear. Germline V gene lookup returns CDR1 LNHNV and CDR2 YYDKDF (reference sequence). This CDR3 contains 12 residues. Trimming took 1 base from V and 7 from J, leaving 4 bases between them. This CDR3 reads CATSRVGEKLFF. The CDR3, as DNA: TGTGCCACCAGCAGAGTGGGTGAAAAACTGTTTTTT.